This TCR beta chain was recovered during a study of technical replicates of blood from a handful of donors (dated by TCRdb to the late 2010s). Inclusive of the bounding cysteine and phenylalanine, the CDR3 is 16 residues long. Only the CDR3 DNA is retained, 48 bases long and in frame from the first base. V is clipped by 6 bases and J by 0 bases, and the sequence between their germline boundaries is 17 bases long. From the germline V gene, CDR1 is MDHEN and CDR2 is SYDVKM. The method was the immunoSEQ multiplex PCR assay. TCRdb's version of the immuneACCESS table is confined to in-frame rearrangements and falls short of the full clone set. An unresolved V gene accounts for under half of the shortfall where checked; the remainder is of unknown origin. This sample has approximately 88,000 clones in its table, and around 96% of those were observed once. Of the sample, just over 0.3% is held by the ten largest clones.

About this clone itself: Its cognate antigen has yet to be identified. No base quality values were provided; no much bigger clone lies one nucleotide off.

Sequenced material: T cells isolated from PBMCs. The receptor comes from a human donor in good health. The sequence is built from TRBV28 and TRBJ1-1, with TRBD1 perhaps the D gene, on 6 matching bases. CDR3 reads: CASRGRGKSVNTEAFF. The bases are TGTGCCAGCAGGGGCAGGGGTAAAAGTGTGAACACTGAAGCTTTCTTT.